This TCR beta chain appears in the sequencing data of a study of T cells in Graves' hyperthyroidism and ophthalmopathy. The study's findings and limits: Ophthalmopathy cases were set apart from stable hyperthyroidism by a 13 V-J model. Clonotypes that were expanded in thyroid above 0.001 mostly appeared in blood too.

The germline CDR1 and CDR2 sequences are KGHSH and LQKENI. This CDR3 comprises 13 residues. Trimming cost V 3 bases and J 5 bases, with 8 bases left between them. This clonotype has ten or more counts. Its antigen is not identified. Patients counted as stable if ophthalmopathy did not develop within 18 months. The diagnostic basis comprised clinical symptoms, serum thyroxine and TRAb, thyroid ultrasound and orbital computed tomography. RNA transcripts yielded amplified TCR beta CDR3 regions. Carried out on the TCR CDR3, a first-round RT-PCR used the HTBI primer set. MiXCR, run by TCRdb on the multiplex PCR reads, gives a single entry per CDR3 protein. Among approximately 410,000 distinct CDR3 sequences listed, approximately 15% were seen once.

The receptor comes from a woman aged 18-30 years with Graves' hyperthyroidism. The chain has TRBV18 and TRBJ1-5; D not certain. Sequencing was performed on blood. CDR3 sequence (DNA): TGTGCCAGCTCACCGGGAGTGGATCAGCCCCAGCATTTT. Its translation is CASSPGVDQPQHF.